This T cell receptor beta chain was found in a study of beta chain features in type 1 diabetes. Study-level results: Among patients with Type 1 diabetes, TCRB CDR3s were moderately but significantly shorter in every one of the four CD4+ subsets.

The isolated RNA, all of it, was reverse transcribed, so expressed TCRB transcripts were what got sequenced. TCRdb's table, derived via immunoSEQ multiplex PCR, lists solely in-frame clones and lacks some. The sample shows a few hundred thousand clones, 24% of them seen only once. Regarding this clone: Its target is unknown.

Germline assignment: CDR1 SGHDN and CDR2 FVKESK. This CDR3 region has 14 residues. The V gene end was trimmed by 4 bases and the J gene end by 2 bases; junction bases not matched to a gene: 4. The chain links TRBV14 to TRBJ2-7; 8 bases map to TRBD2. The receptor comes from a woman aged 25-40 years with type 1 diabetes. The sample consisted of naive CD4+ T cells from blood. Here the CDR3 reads CASSRLAPTYEQYF. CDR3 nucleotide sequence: TGTGCCAGCAGCCGACTAGCGCCGACCTACGAGCAGTACTTC.